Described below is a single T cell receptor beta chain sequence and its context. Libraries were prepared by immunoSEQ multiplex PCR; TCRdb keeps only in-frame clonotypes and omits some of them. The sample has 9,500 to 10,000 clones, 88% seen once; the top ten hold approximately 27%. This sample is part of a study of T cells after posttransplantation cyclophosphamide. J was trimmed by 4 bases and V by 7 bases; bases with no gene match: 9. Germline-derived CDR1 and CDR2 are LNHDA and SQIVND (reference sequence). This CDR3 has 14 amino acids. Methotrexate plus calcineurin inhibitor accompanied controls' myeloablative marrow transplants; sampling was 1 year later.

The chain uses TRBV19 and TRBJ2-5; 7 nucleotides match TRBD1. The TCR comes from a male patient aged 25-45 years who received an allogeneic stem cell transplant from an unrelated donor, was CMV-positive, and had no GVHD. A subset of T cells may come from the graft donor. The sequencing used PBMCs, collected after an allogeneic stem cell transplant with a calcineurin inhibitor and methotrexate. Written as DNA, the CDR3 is TGTGCCAGTACCATGGGGGACAGTCGAGAGACCCAGTACTTC. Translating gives CASTMGDSRETQYF.